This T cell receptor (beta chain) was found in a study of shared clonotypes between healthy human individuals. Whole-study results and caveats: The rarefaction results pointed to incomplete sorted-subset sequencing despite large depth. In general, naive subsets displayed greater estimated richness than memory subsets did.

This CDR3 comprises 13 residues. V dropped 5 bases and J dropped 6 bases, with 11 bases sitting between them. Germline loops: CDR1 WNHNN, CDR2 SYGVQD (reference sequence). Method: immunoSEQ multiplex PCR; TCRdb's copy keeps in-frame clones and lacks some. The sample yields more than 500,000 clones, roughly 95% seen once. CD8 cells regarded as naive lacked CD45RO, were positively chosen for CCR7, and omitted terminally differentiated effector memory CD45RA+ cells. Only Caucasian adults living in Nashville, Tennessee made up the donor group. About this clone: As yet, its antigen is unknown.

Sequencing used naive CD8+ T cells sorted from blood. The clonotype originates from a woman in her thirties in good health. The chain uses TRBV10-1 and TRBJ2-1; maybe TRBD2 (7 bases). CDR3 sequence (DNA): TGCGCCAGCAGTCCAGGGGAGGGCAATGAGCAGTTCTTC. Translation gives CASSPGEGNEQFF.